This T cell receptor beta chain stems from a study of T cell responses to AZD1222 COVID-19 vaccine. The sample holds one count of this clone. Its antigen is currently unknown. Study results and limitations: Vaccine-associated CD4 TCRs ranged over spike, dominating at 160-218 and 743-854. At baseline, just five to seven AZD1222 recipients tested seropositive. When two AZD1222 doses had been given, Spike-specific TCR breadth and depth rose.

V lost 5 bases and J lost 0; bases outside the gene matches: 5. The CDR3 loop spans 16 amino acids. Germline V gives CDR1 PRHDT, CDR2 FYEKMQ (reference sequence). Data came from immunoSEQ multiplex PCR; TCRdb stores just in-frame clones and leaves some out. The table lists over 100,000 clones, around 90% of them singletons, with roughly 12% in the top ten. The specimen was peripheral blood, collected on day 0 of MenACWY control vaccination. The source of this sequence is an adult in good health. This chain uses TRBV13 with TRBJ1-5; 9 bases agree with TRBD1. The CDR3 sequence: CASSHGTGNSNQPQHF. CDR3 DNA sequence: TGTGCCAGCAGCCACGGGACAGGGAATAGCAATCAGCCCCAGCATTTT.